The 5 T cell receptor beta chains listed next were all sequenced from one sample in a study of blood T cells in healthy people across ages (dated by TCRdb to 2013 to 2016). To prepare the library, 5' RACE was applied. This sample was sequenced with an Illumina HiSeq 2500. A second PCR of roughly 7 to 11 cycles was performed with a sample-barcoded 5' primer and a J-beta primer mix. Through fastp at Q25 and MiXCR, TCRdb rebuilt clones from the public reads, retaining in-frame beta chains. Each CDR3 protein gets just one entry, which takes the most common genes and DNA from the rows behind it. Within this sample are 1.5 million to 2 million distinct CDR3 sequences, with about 50% of them counted one time only. Clones ranked in the top ten supply around 2.1% of the sample. Sequenced input: blood. These receptors were obtained from a woman aged 40 to 49 in good health.

This chain connects TRBV10-3 to TRBJ1-1; 7 nucleotides match TRBD1. V shed 4 bases, J shed 0 bases, and the junction held 5 bases outside the gene matches. From germline, CDR1 is ENHRY and CDR2 SYGVKD. The CDR3 spans 15 residues. The CDR3 DNA reads as TGTGCCATCAGTGGAGACACAGGGGTGAACACTGAAGCTTTCTTT. It translates to CAISGDTGVNTEAFF.

The chain uses TRBV10-3 and TRBJ2-1; maybe TRBD1 (6 bases). The J call may be faulty, since TRBJ2-7 better matches the DNA end. The CDR3 consists of 11 residues. The germline CDR1 and CDR2 sequences are ENHRY and SYGVKD. The CDR3 nucleotides are TGTGCCATCAGTGCAGGGGACGAGCAGTACTTC. This encodes CAISAGDEQYF.

A few counts support this clonotype. The chain couples TRBV10-3 to TRBJ2-3; D not resolved. CDR3 length: 13 amino acids. Germline V gene lookup returns CDR1 ENHRY and CDR2 SYGVKD. The V end was cut by 5 bases, the J end by 0 bases, with 6 bases between. CDR3 protein: CAISPSSTDTQYF. The CDR3, as DNA: TGTGCCATCAGTCCCAGTAGCACAGATACGCAGTATTTT.

This clonotype turned up a few times. The chain recombines TRBV5-1 with TRBJ2-1, with D possibly being TRBD2 (5 bases). There are 16 residues in the CDR3. Germline CDR1 SGHRS, CDR2 YFSETQ. Trimming left V 1 base short and J 12 bases short, with 23 bases between. The DNA of the CDR3 is TGCGCCAGCAGCTTGCCTAGTGGGGAGAACGGTGGAGGGCAGTTCTTC. Protein: CASSLPSGENGGGQFF. The whole variable domain, filled in from reference TRBV5-1 and TRBJ2-1, reads KAGVTQTPRYLIKTRGQQVTLSCSPISGHRSVSWYQQTPGQGLQFLFEYFSETQRNKGNFPGRFSGRQFSNSRSEMNVSTLELGDSALYLCASSLPSGENGGGQFFGPGTRLTVL.

V gene TRBV28 combines with J gene TRBJ2-5, with TRBD1 as a possible D gene (6 bases). The J call may be wrong; the DNA end is better matched by TRBJ2-7. This CDR3 region has 13 residues. Germline CDR1 reads MDHEN; CDR2 reads SYDVKM. In nucleotides, the CDR3 is TGTGCCACCAATCGCAGGGGTCCCTACGAGCAGTACTTC. This codes for CATNRRGPYEQYF.